The rows below give T cell receptor beta chains drawn from one sample of a study of immune heterogeneity within non-small cell lung tumors. TCRdb ran MiXCR on the multiplex PCR reads and lists one entry per CDR3 protein. In the table there are approximately 6,100 distinct CDR3 sequences, roughly 18% of which are singletons. Sequenced input: lung tumor tissue. These TCRs come from a man between 40 and 49 years old with non-small cell lung cancer. Both conserved end residues are part of each CDR3. The order of the fields is V gene, D gene, J gene, clone size, CDR3 DNA, CDR3 protein. The D gene is left open where the match is weak. Only part of the rows carry a size: once, few, many, or a class if the clone is expanded.

V gene: TRBV7-9
D gene: -
J gene: TRBJ2-7
clone size: medium-sized
CDR3 DNA: TGTGCCAGCAGCTTAGGATATGGGGTCTACGAGCAGTACTTC
CDR3 protein: CASSLGYGVYEQYF

V gene: TRBV11-3
D gene: TRBD2
J gene: TRBJ2-1
clone size: many
CDR3 DNA: TGTGCCAGCAGCTTGACGGGGGGGCTAGCGGGAGACGAGCAGTTCTTC
CDR3 protein: CASSLTGGLAGDEQFF

V gene: TRBV12-3/TRBV12-4
D gene: -
J gene: TRBJ2-5
clone size: medium-sized
CDR3 DNA: TGTGCCAGCAGTCTAAGAGCTGTCCAGGGGGAGACCCAGTACTTC
CDR3 protein: CASSLRAVQGETQYF

V gene: TRBV7-2
D gene: -
J gene: TRBJ2-7
clone size: medium-sized
CDR3 DNA: TGTGCCAGCAGCTTCACCGGGGGACCTTACGAGCAGTACTTC
CDR3 protein: CASSFTGGPYEQYF

V gene: TRBV9
D gene: TRBD1
J gene: TRBJ1-5
clone size: few
CDR3 DNA: TGTGTCAGCAGCGTGGGACAGGGCAATCAGCCCCAGCATTTT
CDR3 protein: CVSSVGQGNQPQHF

V gene: TRBV6-5
D gene: TRBD1
J gene: TRBJ1-3
clone size: medium-sized
CDR3 DNA: TGTGCCAGCAGTTACTCCTACTCCGGGACAGGGGGTATCCTTTCTGGAAACACCATATATTTT
CDR3 protein: CASSYSYSGTGGILSGNTIYF

V gene: TRBV5-1
D gene: TRBD2
J gene: TRBJ2-3
clone size: medium-sized
CDR3 DNA: TGCGCCAGCAGCTTTGGGGGGGGGAGCACAGATACGCAGTATTTT
CDR3 protein: CASSFGGGSTDTQYF

V gene: TRBV28
D gene: -
J gene: TRBJ2-1
clone size: medium-sized
CDR3 DNA: TGTGCCAGCAGGCTAGGGAGTAAGATAGACAATGAGCAGTTCTTC
CDR3 protein: CASRLGSKIDNEQFF

V gene: TRBV4-3
D gene: -
J gene: TRBJ1-6
clone size: few
CDR3 DNA: TGCGCCAGCAGCCAAGACAGGGTGGTCTATTCACCCCTCCACTTT
CDR3 protein: CASSQDRVVYSPLHF

V gene: TRBV9
D gene: -
J gene: TRBJ1-2
clone size: medium-sized
CDR3 DNA: TGTGCCAGCAGCGTCGGGGACGGACTCTATGGCTACACCTTC
CDR3 protein: CASSVGDGLYGYTF

V gene: TRBV6-1
D gene: TRBD1
J gene: TRBJ2-7
clone size: medium-sized
CDR3 DNA: TGTGCCAGCTTCCCAGGGGGCGCGGGGTACGAGCAGTACTTC
CDR3 protein: CASFPGGAGYEQYF

V gene: TRBV29-1
D gene: -
J gene: TRBJ1-2
clone size: few
CDR3 DNA: TGCAGCGTTGAAAGTGGCTACACCTTC
CDR3 protein: CSVESGYTF

V gene: TRBV7-3
D gene: -
J gene: TRBJ2-7
clone size: medium-sized
CDR3 DNA: TGTGCCAGCAGCTTAATAGTTAAGGAGCGTGCTGGGCCCAACGAGCAGTACTTC
CDR3 protein: CASSLIVKERAGPNEQYF

V gene: TRBV4-1
D gene: TRBD1
J gene: TRBJ1-5
clone size: medium-sized
CDR3 DNA: TGCGCCAGCAGCCAAAACCGACAGGGCCTATTTAATCAGCCCCAGCATTTT
CDR3 protein: CASSQNRQGLFNQPQHF

V gene: TRBV9
D gene: -
J gene: TRBJ1-2
clone size: few
CDR3 DNA: TGTGCCAGCAGCGGGCTCGAGGCTTACTATGGCTACACCTTC
CDR3 protein: CASSGLEAYYGYTF

V gene: TRBV30
D gene: TRBD2
J gene: TRBJ2-1
clone size: medium-sized
CDR3 DNA: TGTGCCTGGAGTCGGACTAGCGGGAGTTGGGAGCAGTTCTTC
CDR3 protein: CAWSRTSGSWEQFF

V gene: TRBV4-1
D gene: TRBD1
J gene: TRBJ1-6
clone size: medium-sized
CDR3 DNA: TGCGCCAGCAGCCTTGGACAGGGGCTAAGTCATTATAATTCACCCCTCCACTTT
CDR3 protein: CASSLGQGLSHYNSPLHF

V gene: TRBV7-9
D gene: -
J gene: TRBJ1-2
clone size: many
CDR3 DNA: TGTGCCAGCAGCCCCCCAGGGCGAGGCGGCTACACCTTC
CDR3 protein: CASSPPGRGGYTF

V gene: TRBV6-1
D gene: -
J gene: TRBJ2-7
clone size: medium-sized
CDR3 DNA: TGTGCCAGCACCGGCGGGGTCTACGAGCAGTACTTC
CDR3 protein: CASTGGVYEQYF

V gene: TRBV12-3/TRBV12-4
D gene: -
J gene: TRBJ2-7
clone size: once
CDR3 DNA: TGTGCCAGCAGTTACTTGGGGGCCCGCGAGCAGTACTTC
CDR3 protein: CASSYLGAREQYF

V gene: TRBV6-1
D gene: -
J gene: TRBJ1-2
clone size: medium-sized
CDR3 DNA: TGTGCCAGCAGTTACCTTTGGGGCCCGGGGGCGGAAGGCTACACCTTC
CDR3 protein: CASSYLWGPGAEGYTF

V gene: TRBV20-1
D gene: -
J gene: TRBJ2-3
clone size: medium-sized
CDR3 DNA: TGCAGTGCCCCCTCGGGCACAGATACGCAGTATTTT
CDR3 protein: CSAPSGTDTQYF

V gene: TRBV29-1
D gene: TRBD1
J gene: TRBJ2-7
clone size: many
CDR3 DNA: TGCAGCGTTGGCAGGGGGAACTACGAGCAGTACTTC
CDR3 protein: CSVGRGNYEQYF

V gene: TRBV6-2/TRBV6-3
D gene: TRBD2
J gene: TRBJ2-3
clone size: medium-sized
CDR3 DNA: TGTGCCAGCAGTTACCAACTAGCGGGAGGAGATACGCAGTATTTT
CDR3 protein: CASSYQLAGGDTQYF

V gene: TRBV11-2
D gene: TRBD1
J gene: TRBJ2-7
clone size: many
CDR3 DNA: TGTGCCAGCAGCCGGCCGGGACAGTCCTACGAGCAGTACTTC
CDR3 protein: CASSRPGQSYEQYF

V gene: TRBV24-1
D gene: -
J gene: TRBJ1-2
clone size: medium-sized
CDR3 DNA: TGTGCCACCAGTGATAAGAGGGGCTATGGCTACACCTTC
CDR3 protein: CATSDKRGYGYTF

V gene: TRBV6-2/TRBV6-3
D gene: TRBD1
J gene: TRBJ1-6
clone size: -
CDR3 DNA: TGTGCCAGCAGTACTGGACAGGGACGGGATCCACCCCTCCACTTT
CDR3 protein: CASSTGQGRDPPLHF

V gene: TRBV19
D gene: -
J gene: TRBJ1-4
clone size: medium-sized
CDR3 DNA: TGTAGGAGGGCTTACGATGAAAAACTGTTTTTT
CDR3 protein: CRRAYDEKLFF

V gene: TRBV5-1
D gene: -
J gene: TRBJ2-1
clone size: medium-sized
CDR3 DNA: TGCGCCAGCAGCTTGGATCGGGTTTCCTACAATGAGCAGTTCTTC
CDR3 protein: CASSLDRVSYNEQFF

V gene: TRBV27
D gene: TRBD1
J gene: TRBJ2-2
clone size: medium-sized
CDR3 DNA: TGTGCCAGCCGGGGGATCGGGACAGGGGGTACCGGGGAGCTGTTTTTT
CDR3 protein: CASRGIGTGGTGELFF

V gene: TRBV20-1
D gene: -
J gene: TRBJ1-3
clone size: medium-sized
CDR3 DNA: TGCAGTGCCTACGGGTCTGGAAACACCATATATTTT
CDR3 protein: CSAYGSGNTIYF

V gene: TRBV19
D gene: -
J gene: TRBJ1-6
clone size: medium-sized
CDR3 DNA: TGTGCCAGTACCGGGGCGGAAGGGCATTCACCCCTCCACTTT
CDR3 protein: CASTGAEGHSPLHF

V gene: TRBV12-3/TRBV12-4
D gene: -
J gene: TRBJ2-5
clone size: medium-sized
CDR3 DNA: TGTGCCAGCAGTATGGGCGGGCGACAGACCCAGTACTTC
CDR3 protein: CASSMGGRQTQYF

V gene: TRBV4-2
D gene: TRBD1
J gene: TRBJ1-1
clone size: medium-sized
CDR3 DNA: TGTGCCAGCAGCCAAGAAGGGGGCTCACTGTTAGCTTTCTTT
CDR3 protein: CASSQEGGSLLAFF

V gene: TRBV9
D gene: -
J gene: TRBJ1-6
clone size: many
CDR3 DNA: TGTGCCAGCAGCGTAGAGCAGGGTGGATCACCCCTCCACTTT
CDR3 protein: CASSVEQGGSPLHF

V gene: TRBV19
D gene: -
J gene: TRBJ2-3
clone size: medium-sized
CDR3 DNA: TGTGCCAGTAGTGTCACAGATACGCAGTATTTT
CDR3 protein: CASSVTDTQYF

V gene: TRBV15
D gene: TRBD2
J gene: TRBJ2-7
clone size: once
CDR3 DNA: TGTGCCACCAGCAGGGGCCATGGCGGGAGATTGGACGAGCAGTACTTC
CDR3 protein: CATSRGHGGRLDEQYF

V gene: TRBV29-1
D gene: -
J gene: TRBJ1-2
clone size: many
CDR3 DNA: TGCAGCGTTGAAGTCCGGTCAGGGTTTGCTGGCTACACCTTC
CDR3 protein: CSVEVRSGFAGYTF